This T cell receptor (beta chain) was recovered during a study of prognosis after radiotherapy for stage I lung cancer (dated by TCRdb to the early 2020s). Regarding the study in general: Over 15 stage I NSCLC patients were enrolled in Nanjing, China, between early 2018 and January 2019. The study sequenced 40 or so blood samples from some 20 patients, one before and one after SBRT per patient. Every patient was regarded as medically inoperable, because of comorbidities in over ten cases and refusal of surgery in 6 or 7 cases. SBRT was not combined with any concurrent therapy in any patient. After SBRT, distant metastases developed in four of the 19 patients at a median of around seven months, while the remaining 15 patients had no significant progression. Newly diagnosed primary stage I lung tumors were present in 14 to 15 patients, and oligometastatic NSCLC after surgical resection of the primary tumor was present in roughly five patients. The cohort comprised 10 to 15 men and more than 5 women with a median age of approximately 74 years, ranging from about 50 to 85 years. Peripheral blood TCR beta repertoires were profiled in stage I NSCLC patients before and after stereotactic body radiotherapy, and the study then linked these repertoires to distant failure. Squamous cell carcinoma histology was identified in 6 to 8 patients, and adenocarcinoma histology was identified in some 11 patients. Image-guided IMRT or VMAT was used to deliver SBRT in 3 to 5 fractions at a biologically effective dose of at least 100 Gy.

All patients had node-negative disease on CT and PET/CT, and none had a history of other malignancies or had previously received chemotherapy or radiotherapy. At each of two time points, roughly 6.3 milliliters of peripheral venous blood were collected into EDTA tubes. PBMCs were isolated by Ficoll-Paque Plus density-gradient centrifugation. Samples were stored at -80°C immediately after collection until analysis. Two rounds of multiplex PCR on genomic DNA were used to amplify the TCR beta CDR3 region. In the first PCR round, primers specific to each TRBV and TRBJ gene were used, and the primer sequences were filed in Chinese patent CN105087789A. The second PCR round used universal primers. The Roche High Pure PCR Template Preparation Kit was used to extract genomic DNA from frozen PBMCs. An Illumina HiSeq 3000 was used to sequence the libraries paired-end with 151 bp reads. From the authors' description of their analysis: CutAdapt was used to discard raw reads that did not contain the multiplex PCR primer sequences. PEAR was used to merge high-quality paired reads into contigs. MiXCR assigned TRB V, D and J gene segments to each contig by aligning to reference sequences. To remove sequencing errors, CDR3 sequences were clustered according to base quality and sequence similarity. Diversity was measured as Shannon entropy normalized by the natural log of productive TCR sequence number. Clonality was defined as one minus Shannon entropy divided by the natural log of the number of unique clonotypes. Using the Youden index from ROC curves, the researchers picked the repertoire-metric cut-offs for progression-free survival, and all analyses were carried out in R 3.5.3. TCRdb reanalyzed the raw reads on its own, using fastp at Q25 for trimming and MiXCR for clone calling, and kept in-frame beta chains. Every entry covers one CDR3 protein and lists the most common genes and DNA from its rows. The V and J calls come from TCRdb's annotation, not from the publication. This sample comprises about 14,000 distinct CDR3 sequences, 55% to 65% of them detected only once. The ten most abundant clones make up roughly 24% of the sample.

V lost 2 bases and J lost 0 bases, and the count of bases not matched to a germline gene is 8. The CDR3 starts with the cysteine, ends with the phenylalanine, and has 17 residues. The only DNA kept is the CDR3, 51 bases in frame from the first base. Reading the germline V gene (reference sequence) gives CDR1 SGHKS and CDR2 YYEKEE. Summary of the overall study and its limitations: Differences in TRBV and TRBJ usage frequencies by metastasis status were reportedly observed in two V genes at baseline and in several V and two J genes after SBRT. Whether the expanded TCR clones were tumor-specific was not determined. The small cohort and short follow-up limited the study, so independent validation of the findings is needed. A decrease in unique TCR clone counts was observed after SBRT (median around 9,800 before versus several thousand after; Wilcoxon paired P=0.011). None of the reported P values were adjusted for multiple comparisons. Post-SBRT Shannon entropy and its change from baseline were lower in patients who developed distant metastases; baseline Shannon entropy was not associated with metastases.

On this clonotype: Its antigen target is currently unknown. There are no base qualities to consult, and no much larger clone falls within one base.

The chain is made from TRBV5-5 and TRBJ1-5; 7 junctional bases match TRBD1. Sequencing used PBMCs, obtained before or after stereotactic body radiation therapy (not recorded which). This clonotype originated in a donor aged 50 or older with non-small cell lung cancer. The CDR3 reads as follows: CASSFTQGGYSNQPQHF. The nucleotide sequence reads TGTGCCAGCAGCTTTACTCAGGGGGGGTATAGCAATCAGCCCCAGCATTTT.